The entry below gives a single TCR beta chain sequence along with its context. It was with 60 Vbeta and 13 Jbeta primers that the PCR ran. Here immunoSEQ multiplex PCR was the method, and the copy in TCRdb shows in-frame clones only, minus some. The profile covers approximately 180,000 clones, with almost 85% appearing a single time and around 4.8% taken by the ten largest. The CDR3 runs 14 residues. The germline gives CDR1 SGHAT, CDR2 FQNNGV. Trimming pared 3 bases from V and 6 bases from J, leaving 12 bases between. The data were taken from a study of cytomegalovirus exposure and HLA in healthy donors.

Sample: PBMCs. This receptor was obtained from a girl between 5 and 17 years old in good health and CMV-seropositive. The rearrangement joins TRBV11-2 to TRBJ1-3; D unclear. The CDR3 DNA follows: TGTGCCAGCAGCTTTTACAGCCATATAAACACCATATATTTT. It encodes CASSFYSHINTIYF.